Listed here are 5 T cell receptor beta chains from one sample, sequenced in a study of cytomegalovirus exposure and HLA in healthy donors. Primers included in the PCR were 60 Vbeta and 13 Jbeta primers. Only in-frame clones appear in the TCRdb table, and some are missing; sequencing was by immunoSEQ multiplex PCR. The data show some 200,000 clones, 65% to 85% seen once. Specimen: PBMCs. These receptors all come from a boy aged 2 to 9 in good health and CMV-seronegative.

V and J are TRBV9 and TRBJ2-3; no reliable D call. V was cut by 1 base and J by 1 base, with 7 bases left in between. Per the germline V gene, CDR1 is SGDLS and CDR2 is YYNGEE. CDR3 length: 14 amino acids. In DNA, the CDR3 is TGTGCCAGCAGCGTAACCCCGGGCACAGATACGCAGTATTTT. Its translation is CASSVTPGTDTQYF. Based on the CDR3 plus reference TRBV9 and TRBJ2-3, the full variable domain is DSGVTQTPKHLITATGQRVTLRCSPRSGDLSVYWYQQSLDQGLQFLIQYYNGEERAKGNILERFSAQQFPDLHSELNLSSLELGDSALYFCASSVTPGTDTQYFGPGTRLTVL.

The J gene is TRBJ2-5, the V gene TRBV29-1; no reliable D call. The germline V gene encodes CDR1 SQVTM and CDR2 ANQGSEA. This CDR3 contains 14 residues. V lost 3 bases, J lost 2 bases, and 13 bases lay in between. CDR3 nucleotides: TGCAGCGTTGAGTGGGCAGCTCTGCAAGAGACCCAGTACTTC. Residues: CSVEWAALQETQYF.

This chain joins TRBV19 and TRBJ1-5, with D maybe TRBD1 (5 bases). V was clipped by 5 bases and J by 3 bases, with 8 bases between them. The CDR3 is 13 amino acids. In germline, CDR1 is LNHDA, CDR2 SQIVND (reference sequence). The CDR3 is CASSFRDNQPQHF. The DNA for the CDR3 is TGTGCCAGTAGTTTCAGGGACAATCAGCCCCAGCATTTT.

In its sample, this clone was seen a few times. The rearrangement uses TRBV30 and TRBJ2-5, with 9 bases aligning to TRBD2. This CDR3 contains 14 residues. V lost 1 base, J lost 5 bases, and 5 bases stayed unmatched. Per germline, CDR1 GTSNPN and CDR2 SVGIG (reference sequence). The CDR3 sequence: CAWSGGGGAETQYF. The CDR3 nucleotides are TGTGCCTGGAGTGGAGGCGGGGGGGCTGAGACCCAGTACTTC.

This chain uses TRBV6-5 with TRBJ2-1; 7 bases match TRBD1. Germline-derived CDR1 and CDR2 are MNHEY and SVGAGI. The CDR3 contains 14 residues. Trimming took 5 bases from V and 6 from J; bases not matched to a gene: 7. DNA for the CDR3: TGTGCCAGCAGTGACAGGGAAGTTGGCAATGAGCAGTTCTTC. This codes for CASSDREVGNEQFF.